The clone carrying this TCR beta chain was picked up a small number of times. These data originate in a study of cytomegalovirus exposure and HLA in healthy donors. In germline, CDR1 is MDHEN, CDR2 SYDVKM. V lost 6 bases to trimming and J lost 3 bases, with 8 bases between them. CDR3 length: 12 residues. The PCR used 60 Vbeta and 13 Jbeta primers. The protocol was immunoSEQ multiplex PCR, while the TCRdb copy is restricted to in-frame clones and leaves out a portion. Among 150,000 to 200,000 clones, around 68% were seen once, and the ten largest hold less than 1.5%. The material sequenced was PBMCs. V and J are TRBV28 and TRBJ2-5; D is undetermined. This clonotype was sampled from a man aged 45-60 years in good health and CMV-seronegative. The CDR3 reads CASREREETQYF. The CDR3 DNA reads TGTGCCAGCAGGGAGAGAGAAGAGACCCAGTACTTC.